The sequence of this T cell receptor (beta chain) was determined in a study of blood T cells in healthy people across ages. This clonotype was seen a few times. Looked up from germline, CDR1 is SQVTM and CDR2 is ANQGSEA. The CDR3 covers 15 residues. The V and J ends lost 4 bases and 4 bases, in that order; junction bases with no gene match: 7. Through a sample-barcoded 5' primer and a J-beta primer mix, a second PCR was run for about 6 to 11 cycles. Every molecule of cDNA carried a tag from a template-switch adaptor with 12 random nucleotides. The yield of each sample was at least 2.5 million CDR3-containing paired-end reads. TCRdb fed the 5' RACE reads into MiXCR, producing one record per CDR3 protein. The table includes some 1,800,000 distinct CDR3 sequences, roughly two fifths detected once.

The TCR originated in a human donor in good health. Material: blood. The J gene is TRBJ2-1, the V gene TRBV29-1, with 10 nucleotides matching TRBD1. The CDR3, as DNA: TGCAGCGTTGGAGGGACAGGGGATATGTACAATGAGCAGTTCTTC. This translates into CSVGGTGDMYNEQFF.